A single sample is the source of the 19 T cell receptor beta chains below, sequenced in a study of blood T cell repertoires in COVID-19. Assay used: immunoSEQ multiplex PCR; TCRdb lists only in-frame clones, some missing. The sample contains approximately 300,000 clones, over 85% of which appear only once. The material sequenced was PBMCs or T cells enriched from blood (not recorded which). Source of these receptors: a young woman who had recovered from COVID-19.

The chain has TRBV2 and TRBJ2-6; 8 nucleotides match TRBD2. CDR1 is SNHLY, CDR2 FYNNEI, per germline. V shed 10 bases and J 0 bases; nucleotides not matched to a gene: 5. The CDR3 has 15 residues. CDR3 sequence: CATGLAGSGANVLTF. The CDR3 nucleotides read TGTGCCACAGGACTAGCCGGCTCTGGGGCCAACGTCCTGACTTTC. Combining the CDR3 with reference TRBV2 and TRBJ2-6 gives the whole variable domain EPEVTQTPSHQVTQMGQEVILRCVPISNHLYFYWYRQILGQKVEFLVSFYNNEISEKSEIFDDQFSVERPDGSNFTLKIRSTKLEDSAMYFCATGLAGSGANVLTFGAGSRLTVL.

The genes are TRBV6-5 and TRBJ1-2; 9 positions agree with TRBD1. CDR1 MNHEY and CDR2 SVGAGI come from the germline V gene. V was pared by 5 bases and J by 5 bases, with 9 bases of the junction left unmatched. The CDR3 is 15 amino acids. DNA of the CDR3: TGTGCCAGCAGTAAGCCTGGGACAGGGAAATATGGCTACACCTTC. Its protein product is CASSKPGTGKYGYTF.

In this sample, this clone turned up once. The rearrangement links TRBV11-2 to TRBJ2-7, with 9 bases fitting TRBD2. V was clipped by 5 bases and J by 2 bases; unmatched bases: 7. CDR1 and CDR2 from the germline V gene are SGHAT and FQNNGV. This CDR3 is built from 15 residues. The CDR3 region is CASSLSGGRAYEQYF. In DNA form, the CDR3 reads TGTGCCAGCAGCCTCAGTGGCGGGAGGGCCTACGAGCAGTACTTC.

The chain recombines TRBV30 with TRBJ2-7, with a possible D match to TRBD1 (6 bases). Trimming shortened V by 3 bases and J by 7 bases, and 13 bases separated the two germline ends. From germline, CDR1 is GTSNPN and CDR2 SVGIG (reference sequence). The CDR3 has 12 residues. In DNA, the CDR3 is TGTGCCTGGAGAAGGACAGATTTGGAGCAGTACTTC. It yields the protein CAWRRTDLEQYF.

The genes are TRBV18 and TRBJ1-1, with 9 nucleotides matching TRBD1. This CDR3 has 17 residues. Per the germline V gene, CDR1 is KGHSH and CDR2 is LQKENI. V trimming: 0 bases; J trimming: 5 bases; junction bases outside the gene matches: 10. The CDR3 loop is CASSPPVGQGGRTEAFF. In DNA, the CDR3 is TGTGCCAGCTCACCACCGGTGGGACAGGGCGGCCGAACTGAAGCTTTCTTT.

The chain joins TRBV5-1 to TRBJ2-3; D might be TRBD1 (6 bases). Germline CDR1 and CDR2: SGHRS and YFSETQ. The CDR3 contains 17 residues. The V gene lost 2 bases and the J gene lost 3 bases, with 19 bases spanning the gap. The CDR3 is CASSFSHRVWGTDTQYF. For the CDR3, the DNA is TGCGCCAGCAGCTTTTCACACAGGGTGTGGGGAACAGATACGCAGTATTTT.

This sequence joins TRBV20-1 and TRBJ2-7; D perhaps matches TRBD2 (6 bases). Trimming removed 3 bases from V and 13 bases from J, with 19 bases in between. CDR1 and CDR2 from the germline V gene are DFQATT and SNEGSKA (reference sequence). The CDR3 runs to 12 residues. The CDR3 DNA reads TGCAGTGCTAGTCTTTCGGGAGAATCTCATTACTTC. It translates to CSASLSGESHYF.

V is TRBV6-5 and J is TRBJ2-1; a weak D match, TRBD2 (5 bases). CDR1 and CDR2 from the germline V gene are MNHEY and SVGAGI. V was clipped by 8 bases and J by 6 bases, with 17 bases between them. The CDR3 extends over 14 amino acids. Here the CDR3 reads CASSMWRNSNEQFF. Here the CDR3 DNA reads TGTGCCAGCTCTATGTGGAGGAATAGCAATGAGCAGTTCTTC.

This sequence joins TRBV16 and TRBJ1-2; no firm D call. The V gene's germline CDR1 is KGHSY and CDR2 FQNENV. The CDR3 contains 17 residues. The V end lost 0 bases, the J end lost 4 bases, and 18 bases lay between the germline ends. For the CDR3, the DNA is TGTGCCAGCAGCCAATCGTACTATGCCGGAAACCCCTATGGCTACACCTTC. Encoded protein: CASSQSYYAGNPYGYTF. The entire variable domain, with the rest obtained from reference TRBV16 and TRBJ1-2, is as follows: GEEVAQTPKHLVRGEGQKAKLYCAPIKGHSYVFWYQQVLKNEFKFLISFQNENVFDETGMPKERFSAKCLPNSPCSLEIQATKLEDSAVYFCASSQSYYAGNPYGYTFGSGTRLTVV.

The chain joins TRBV13 to TRBJ2-4, with 9 bases that match TRBD1. The junction had 7 bases not matched to a gene; V was cut back by 5 bases and J by 5 bases. The CDR3 is made up of 15 amino acids. Germline CDR1 reads PRHDT; CDR2 reads FYEKMQ (reference sequence). CDR3 in DNA: TGTGCCAGCAGCCCCAGGGGACAGGGTGAAAACATTCAGTACTTC. Amino acid sequence: CASSPRGQGENIQYF.

The chain recombines TRBV28 with TRBJ1-4, with D perhaps TRBD1 (6 bases). CDR1 MDHEN and CDR2 SYDVKM come from the germline V gene. Trimming removed 4 bases at V and 7 bases at J, with 13 bases between. This CDR3 is 14 amino acids long. CDR3 coding DNA: TGTGCCAGCAGTTCTACACAGGGAGCTGAAAAACTGTTTTTT. As protein: CASSSTQGAEKLFF.

This clone has a handful of counts. CDR3 in DNA: TGTGCCAGCAGTTACCGCGGTGGCTATGGCTACACCTTC. This translates into CASSYRGGYGYTF. The V and J genes are TRBV28 and TRBJ1-2; unclear D gene. This CDR3 has 13 amino acids. Germline V CDR1 and CDR2: MDHEN, SYDVKM. The ends were cut back, 4 bases at V and 4 bases at J, with 10 bases in the middle.

This clone appeared a single time. The chain has TRBV30 and TRBJ2-5; the D gene is possibly TRBD2 (6 bases). V lost 0 bases and J lost 8, with 16 bases in between. The CDR3 is 14 amino acids. Germline V lookup: CDR1 GTSNPN, CDR2 SVGIG (reference sequence). CDR3 nucleotide sequence: TGTGCCTGGAGTGTGGGTGCGGGGTCGGACACCCAGTACTTC. Its translation is CAWSVGAGSDTQYF.

The gene calls are TRBV28 and TRBJ2-7; a weak D match, TRBD1 (6 bases). Germline CDR1 is MDHEN and CDR2 is SYDVKM. The ends were cut back, 3 bases at V and 2 bases at J, with 14 bases in the middle. This CDR3 contains 15 residues. CDR3 in DNA: TGTGCCAGCAGTTTGGTGGACAGACACACCTACGAGCAGTACTTC. Its translation: CASSLVDRHTYEQYF.

J is TRBJ2-5 and V is TRBV12-3 or TRBV12-4; 7 nucleotides match TRBD2. The CDR3 runs 13 residues. The V and J ends lost 6 bases and 10 bases, in that order; junction bases with no gene match: 11. The CDR3 DNA reads TGTGCCAGCAGGCCCGGGTCGGGGGGTTACCAGTACTTC. Its translation: CASRPGSGGYQYF.

The rearrangement links TRBV11-2 to TRBJ2-4; tentative D call: TRBD2 (5 bases). V gave up 5 bases and J gave up 9 bases, with 17 bases separating them. The length of the CDR3 is 14 residues. The germline V gene encodes CDR1 SGHAT and CDR2 FQNNGV. The chain's CDR3 is CASSPSGFMSIQYF. DNA for the CDR3: TGTGCCAGCAGCCCCTCGGGATTTATGAGCATTCAGTACTTC.

CDR3 amino acids: CAISESPTSGTSYEQYF. CDR3 coding DNA: TGTGCCATCAGTGAGTCGCCGACTAGCGGGACGTCCTACGAGCAGTACTTC. V and J are TRBV10-3 and TRBJ2-7, with 11 bases identical to TRBD2. The CDR3 has 17 residues. Trimming cost V 0 bases and J 1 base; bases outside gene matches: 5. Germline CDR1 is ENHRY and CDR2 is SYGVKD.

The chain combines TRBV19 with TRBJ2-1, with TRBD2 matching over 11 bases. J lost 2 bases, V lost 5 bases, and 2 bases had no gene match. CDR3 length: 15 amino acids. Germline V gives CDR1 LNHDA, CDR2 SQIVND (reference sequence). CDR3 coding DNA: TGTGCCAGTAGTGTAGCGGGAGGGGCCTACAATGAGCAGTTCTTC. Translating it yields CASSVAGGAYNEQFF.

Concerning this clone itself: The same CDR3 can be traced to other DNA sequences in this sample. The chain joins TRBV7-2 to TRBJ2-7; 8 bases are a match to TRBD2. The CDR3 spans 14 residues. J was trimmed by 3 bases and V by 5 bases; bases with no gene match: 6. The germline V gene encodes CDR1 SGHTA and CDR2 FQGNSA. CDR3 region: CASSPGGGIYEQYF. The CDR3 DNA reads TGTGCCAGCAGCCCGGGGGGGGGAATCTACGAGCAGTACTTC.